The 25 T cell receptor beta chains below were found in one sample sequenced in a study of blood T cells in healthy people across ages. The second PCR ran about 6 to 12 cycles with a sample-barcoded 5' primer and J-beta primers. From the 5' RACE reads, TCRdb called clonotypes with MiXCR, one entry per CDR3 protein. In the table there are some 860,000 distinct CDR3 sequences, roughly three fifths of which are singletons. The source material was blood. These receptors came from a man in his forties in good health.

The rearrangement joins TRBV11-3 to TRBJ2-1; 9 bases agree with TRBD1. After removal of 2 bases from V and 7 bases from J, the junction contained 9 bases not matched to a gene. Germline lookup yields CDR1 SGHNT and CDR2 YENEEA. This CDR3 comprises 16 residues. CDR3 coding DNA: TGTGCCAGCAGCTTATCATGGACAGGGGTTCGGAATGAGCAGTTCTTC. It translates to CASSLSWTGVRNEQFF.

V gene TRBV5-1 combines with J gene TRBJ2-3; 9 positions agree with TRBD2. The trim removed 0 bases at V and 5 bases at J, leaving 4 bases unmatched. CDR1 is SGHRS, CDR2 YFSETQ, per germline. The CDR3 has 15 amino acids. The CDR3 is CASSLEGLAIDTQYF. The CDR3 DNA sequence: TGCGCCAGCAGCTTGGAGGGACTAGCAATAGATACGCAGTATTTT.

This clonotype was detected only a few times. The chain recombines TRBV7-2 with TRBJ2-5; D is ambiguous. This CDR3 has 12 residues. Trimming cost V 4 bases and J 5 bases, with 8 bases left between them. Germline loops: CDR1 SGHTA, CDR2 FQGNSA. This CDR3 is CASSSVSETQYF. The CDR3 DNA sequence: TGTGCCAGCAGCTCGGTATCGGAGACCCAGTACTTC.

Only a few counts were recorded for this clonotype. CDR3 bases: TGCAGTGCCGTTGAAGCGGGTAAAGAGACCCAGTACTTC. Residues: CSAVEAGKETQYF. V is TRBV20-1 and J is TRBJ2-5; maybe TRBD2 (6 bases). Per germline, CDR1 DFQATT and CDR2 SNEGSKA (reference sequence). Trimming took off 6 bases at V and 3 bases at J, with 14 bases between the two ends. This CDR3 is built from 13 residues.

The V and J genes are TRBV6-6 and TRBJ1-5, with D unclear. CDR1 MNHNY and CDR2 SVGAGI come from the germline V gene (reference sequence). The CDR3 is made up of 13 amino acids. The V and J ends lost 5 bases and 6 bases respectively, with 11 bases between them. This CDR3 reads CASSPGSLQPQHF. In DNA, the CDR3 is TGTGCCAGCAGTCCCGGGAGCCTTCAGCCCCAGCATTTT.

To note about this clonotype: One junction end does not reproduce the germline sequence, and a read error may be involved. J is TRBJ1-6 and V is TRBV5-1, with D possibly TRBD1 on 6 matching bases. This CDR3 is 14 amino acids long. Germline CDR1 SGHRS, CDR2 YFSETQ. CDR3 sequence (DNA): TGCGTCAGCAGCTTCGCAGGGGCTAATTCACCCCTCCACTTT. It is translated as CVSSFAGANSPLHF.

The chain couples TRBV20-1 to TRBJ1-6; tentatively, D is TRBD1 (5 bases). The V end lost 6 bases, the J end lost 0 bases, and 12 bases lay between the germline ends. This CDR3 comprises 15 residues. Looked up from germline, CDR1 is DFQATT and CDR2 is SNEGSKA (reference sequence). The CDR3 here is CSAPDRSSYNSPLHF. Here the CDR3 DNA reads TGCAGTGCACCCGACAGAAGCTCCTATAATTCACCCCTCCACTTT.

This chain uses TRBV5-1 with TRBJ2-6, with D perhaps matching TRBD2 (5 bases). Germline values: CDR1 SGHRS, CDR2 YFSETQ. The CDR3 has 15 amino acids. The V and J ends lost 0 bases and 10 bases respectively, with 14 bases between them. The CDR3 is CASSLAEGGPNVLTF. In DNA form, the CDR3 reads TGCGCCAGCAGCTTGGCCGAAGGAGGCCCTAACGTCCTGACTTTC.

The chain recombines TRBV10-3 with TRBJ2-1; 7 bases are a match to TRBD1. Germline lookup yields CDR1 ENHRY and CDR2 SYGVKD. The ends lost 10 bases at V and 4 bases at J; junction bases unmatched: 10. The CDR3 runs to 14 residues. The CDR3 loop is CATTGDSDYNEQFF. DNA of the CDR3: TGTGCCACCACAGGGGACAGCGATTACAATGAGCAGTTCTTC.

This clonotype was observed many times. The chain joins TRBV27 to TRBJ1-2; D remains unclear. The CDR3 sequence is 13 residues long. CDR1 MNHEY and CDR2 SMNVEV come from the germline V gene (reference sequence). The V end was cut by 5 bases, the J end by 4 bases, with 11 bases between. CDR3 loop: CASSVDGSYGYTF. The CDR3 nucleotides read TGTGCCAGCAGTGTCGACGGATCCTATGGCTACACCTTC.

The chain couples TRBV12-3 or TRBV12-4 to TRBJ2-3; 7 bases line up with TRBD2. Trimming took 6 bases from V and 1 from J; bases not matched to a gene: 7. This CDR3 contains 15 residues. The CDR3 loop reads CASRQAGDGTDTQYF. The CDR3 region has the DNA TGTGCCAGCAGACAGGCGGGGGATGGCACAGATACGCAGTATTTT.

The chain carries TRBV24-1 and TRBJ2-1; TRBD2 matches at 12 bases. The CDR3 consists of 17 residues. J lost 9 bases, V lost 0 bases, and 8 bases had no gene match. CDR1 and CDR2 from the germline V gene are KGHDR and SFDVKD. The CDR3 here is CATSDLQTSGGIGEQFF. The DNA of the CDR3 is TGTGCCACCAGTGATTTGCAAACTAGCGGGGGGATTGGTGAGCAGTTCTTC.

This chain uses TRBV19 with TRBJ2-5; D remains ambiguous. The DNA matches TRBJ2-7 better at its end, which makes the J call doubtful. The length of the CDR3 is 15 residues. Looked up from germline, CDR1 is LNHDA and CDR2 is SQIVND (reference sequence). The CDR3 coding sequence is TGTGCCAGTAGTCTAGGGTCAGAGACATTCTACGAGCAGTACTTC. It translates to CASSLGSETFYEQYF.

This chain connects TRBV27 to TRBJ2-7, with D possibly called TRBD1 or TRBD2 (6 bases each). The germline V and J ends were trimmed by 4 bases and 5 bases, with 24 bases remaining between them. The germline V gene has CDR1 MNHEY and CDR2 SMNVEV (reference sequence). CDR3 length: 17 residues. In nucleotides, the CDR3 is TGTGCCAGCAGTTCCGGTCTCCGGGGGCGCCTATTCGACGAGCAGTACTTC. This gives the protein CASSSGLRGRLFDEQYF.

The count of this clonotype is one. CDR3 loop: CASSDRVAGELFF. The CDR3 bases are TGTGCCAGCAGTGACAGGGTGGCCGGGGAGCTGTTTTTT. The chain joins TRBV14 to TRBJ2-2; 7 bases are shared with TRBD1. Germline V gene lookup returns CDR1 SGHDN and CDR2 FVKESK. The ends lost 6 bases at V and 6 bases at J; junction bases unmatched: 4. The length of the CDR3 is 13 residues.

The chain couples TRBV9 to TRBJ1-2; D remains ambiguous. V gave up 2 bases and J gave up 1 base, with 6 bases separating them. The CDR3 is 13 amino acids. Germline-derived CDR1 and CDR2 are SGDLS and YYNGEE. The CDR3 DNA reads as TGTGCCAGCAGCGTCGAAAGTAACTATGGCTACACCTTC. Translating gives CASSVESNYGYTF.

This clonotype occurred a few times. The CDR3 loop is CASSSGLAVDTQYF. The CDR3 nucleotides read TGTGCCAGCAGCTCGGGACTAGCGGTAGATACGCAGTATTTT. The rearrangement joins TRBV11-2 to TRBJ2-3; 11 bases are a match to TRBD2. The CDR3 is 14 residues long. Losses at the gene ends were 4 bases for V and 5 bases for J; bases not matched to a gene: 2. Germline V lookup: CDR1 SGHAT, CDR2 FQNNGV.

The CDR3 DNA sequence: TGCAGTGCTAGAGATAGGGACGAAGGCTCCTACGAGCAGTACTTC. It encodes CSARDRDEGSYEQYF. The chain employs TRBV20-1 and TRBJ2-7; possibly TRBD1 or TRBD2 for D (5 bases each). Germline CDR1 and CDR2: DFQATT and SNEGSKA (reference sequence). The ends were cut back, 0 bases at V and 0 bases at J, with 12 bases in the middle. There are 15 residues in the CDR3.

The CDR3 coding sequence is TGCGCCAGCAGCGGGATCCACACCGGGGAGCTGTTTTTT. It translates to CASSGIHTGELFF. V is TRBV4-3 and J is TRBJ2-2; no reliable D call. Germline V gene lookup returns CDR1 LGHNA and CDR2 YSLEER. The CDR3 loop spans 13 amino acids. V lost 5 bases and J lost 3, with 7 bases in between.

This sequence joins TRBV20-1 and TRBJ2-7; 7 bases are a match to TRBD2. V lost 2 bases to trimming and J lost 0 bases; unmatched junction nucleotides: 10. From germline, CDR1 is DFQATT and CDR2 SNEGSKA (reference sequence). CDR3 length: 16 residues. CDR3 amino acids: CSARRPGLLSSYEQYF. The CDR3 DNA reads TGCAGTGCTAGACGGCCGGGACTACTAAGCTCCTACGAGCAGTACTTC.

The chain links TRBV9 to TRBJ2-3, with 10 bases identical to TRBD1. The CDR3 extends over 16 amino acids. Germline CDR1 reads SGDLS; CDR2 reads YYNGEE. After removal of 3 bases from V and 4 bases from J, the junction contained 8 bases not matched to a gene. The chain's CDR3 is CASSGTGTGVPDTQYF. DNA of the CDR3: TGTGCCAGCAGCGGTACCGGGACAGGGGTCCCAGATACGCAGTATTTT.

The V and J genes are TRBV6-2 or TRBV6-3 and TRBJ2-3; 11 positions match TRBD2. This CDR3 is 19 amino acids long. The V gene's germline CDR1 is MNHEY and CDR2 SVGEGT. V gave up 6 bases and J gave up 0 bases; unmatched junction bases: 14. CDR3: CASRKRTGTSGASTDTQYF. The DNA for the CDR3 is TGTGCCAGCAGAAAACGAACCGGGACTAGCGGTGCTAGCACAGATACGCAGTATTTT.

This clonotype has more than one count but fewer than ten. CDR3 nucleotide sequence: TGTGCCAGCGCCCGGAGACTAGCGGTCCCTGAGACCCAGTACTTC. Translating gives CASARRLAVPETQYF. V is TRBV12-3 or TRBV12-4 and J is TRBJ2-5; 9 nucleotides agree with TRBD2. This CDR3 comprises 15 residues. J lost 5 bases, V lost 8 bases, and 12 bases had no gene match.

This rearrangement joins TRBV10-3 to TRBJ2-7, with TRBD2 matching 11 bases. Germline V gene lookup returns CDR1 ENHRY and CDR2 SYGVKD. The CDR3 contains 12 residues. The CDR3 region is CGVSGGDYEQYF. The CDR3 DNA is TGTGGAGTTAGCGGGGGGGACTACGAGCAGTACTTC.

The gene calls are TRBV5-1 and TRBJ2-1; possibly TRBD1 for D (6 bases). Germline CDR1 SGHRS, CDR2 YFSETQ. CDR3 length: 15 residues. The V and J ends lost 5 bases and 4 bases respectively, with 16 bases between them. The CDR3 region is CASSLQLGGYNEQFF. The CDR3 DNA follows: TGCGCCAGCAGTCTCCAATTAGGGGGATACAATGAGCAGTTCTTC. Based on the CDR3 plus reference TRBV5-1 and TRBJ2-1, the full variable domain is KAGVTQTPRYLIKTRGQQVTLSCSPISGHRSVSWYQQTPGQGLQFLFEYFSETQRNKGNFPGRFSGRQFSNSRSEMNVSTLELGDSALYLCASSLQLGGYNEQFFGPGTRLTVL.